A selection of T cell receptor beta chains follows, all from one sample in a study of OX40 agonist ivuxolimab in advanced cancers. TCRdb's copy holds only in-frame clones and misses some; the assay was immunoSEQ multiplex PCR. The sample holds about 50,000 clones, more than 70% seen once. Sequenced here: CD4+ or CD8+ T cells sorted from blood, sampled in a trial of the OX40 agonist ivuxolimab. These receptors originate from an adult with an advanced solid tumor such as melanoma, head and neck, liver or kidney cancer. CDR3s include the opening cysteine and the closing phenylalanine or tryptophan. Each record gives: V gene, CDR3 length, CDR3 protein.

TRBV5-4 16 CASSWDSGSRTDTQYF
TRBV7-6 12 CASSLRTDTQYF
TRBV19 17 CASSIDRLGKSYNEQFF
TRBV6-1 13 CASSWVLSYEQYF
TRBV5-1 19 CASSPGLAGAPPTGETQYF
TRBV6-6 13 CASRRDGGTEAFF
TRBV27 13 CASRATGLFVQYF
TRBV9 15 CASSAVGTGTYEQYF
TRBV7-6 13 CASSLVESAETFF
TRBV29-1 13 CSVTAGAKNIQYF
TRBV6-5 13 CASSWTSQETQYF
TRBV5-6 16 CASSRGLSSSGNTIYF
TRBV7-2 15 CASSRTAPTYNEQFF
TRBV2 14 CASRNRVMTYEQYF
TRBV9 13 CASSVVSAGELFF
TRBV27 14 CASSPYRGSGELFF
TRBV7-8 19 CASSPPSSVLAGEGNEQFF
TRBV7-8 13 CASSISGDTKLFF
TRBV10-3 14 CAISETRGTEPQHF
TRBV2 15 CASRPGLAGADTQYF
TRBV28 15 CASSLLGSANQPQHF
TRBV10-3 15 CAISEWDKSGDTQYF
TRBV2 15 CASSRTAPWNTEAFF
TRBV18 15 CASSHDGIFYQPQHF
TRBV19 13 CASSNQGTYEQYF
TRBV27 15 CASSPPSRLNTEAFF
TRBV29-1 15 CSVGQGASGAYEQYF
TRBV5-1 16 CASSLVSDRTGNTIYF
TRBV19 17 CASRSQGRNPNTGELFF
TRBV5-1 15 CASSLDLAGPYEQYF
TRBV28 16 CASSLGQGVVNTEAFF
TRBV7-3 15 CASSAGTSGRHEQFF
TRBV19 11 CATEQQETQYF
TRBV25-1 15 CASHFRDRVGEKLFF
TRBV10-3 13 CAIMGVGANVLTF
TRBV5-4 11 CASSANYEQYF
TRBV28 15 CASSRLARYLNEQFF
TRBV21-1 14 CASSNRASEGEQFF
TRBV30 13 CAWSSGIGQPQHF
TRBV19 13 CASSNQMNTEAFF
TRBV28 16 CASSLGFPRGKNIQYF
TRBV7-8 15 CASSQVTVSNYGYTF
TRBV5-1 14 CASSHLDGVTEAFF
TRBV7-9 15 CASSLVTGGTGELFF